The clone carrying this T cell receptor (beta chain) was counted ten times or more. What it recognizes is unknown. One entry per CDR3 protein results from TCRdb running MiXCR on the 5' RACE reads. Here the sample spans roughly 230,000 distinct CDR3 sequences, 15% to 20% being singletons. The V gene lost 2 bases and the J gene lost 5 bases, with 9 bases spanning the gap. This CDR3 has 13 amino acids. CDR1 and CDR2 from the germline V gene are SGHVS and FQNEAQ. The data are from a study of CD8 T cells in ankylosing spondylitis. Findings of the study overall: There was a TCR beta motif, made of roughly eight highly homologous variants, that appeared characteristic of ankylosing spondylitis blood.

This TCR came from a male donor with ankylosing spondylitis or in good health (not recorded which). The rearrangement links TRBV7-8 to TRBJ2-5; TRBD1 is a possible D gene (5 bases). Sequenced sample: blood, either unsorted or a sorted T cell fraction (not recorded which). CDR3 nucleotide sequence: TGTGCCAGCAGCTTAAGGGGTTTGGAGACCCAGTACTTC. This sequence encodes CASSLRGLETQYF.